The 25 T cell receptor beta chains below all came from one sample that was sequenced in a study of cytomegalovirus exposure and HLA in healthy donors. It was with 60 Vbeta and 13 Jbeta primers that the PCR ran. Clones were read by immunoSEQ multiplex PCR, and TCRdb kept only the in-frame ones, dropping some. The table lists more than 200,000 clones, about 75% of them singletons. Sequenced material: PBMCs. The receptors here all came from a man younger than 35 in good health and CMV-seronegative.

The CDR3 reads CASSLAQGWSGSYEQYF. CDR3 coding DNA: TGTGCCAGCAGCTTAGCCCAGGGTTGGAGTGGCTCCTACGAGCAGTACTTC. The V gene is TRBV7-8, the J gene TRBJ2-7; tentative D call: TRBD1 (5 bases). V was pared by 0 bases and J by 0 bases, with 15 bases between. The CDR3 covers 17 residues. The V gene's germline CDR1 is SGHVS and CDR2 FQNEAQ.

Of note for this clone: The sample contains more than one DNA sequence encoding this CDR3. CDR3 protein: CASSLGQVNQPQHF. The DNA for the CDR3 is TGTGCCAGCAGCCTCGGACAGGTTAATCAGCCCCAGCATTTT. The gene calls are TRBV5-6 and TRBJ1-5, with 7 nucleotides matching TRBD1. Germline lookup yields CDR1 SGHDT and CDR2 YYEEEE. V shed 4 bases and J 4 bases; nucleotides not matched to a gene: 5. This CDR3 contains 14 residues.

The table lists this clone with many counts. This rearrangement joins TRBV6-6 to TRBJ2-1; D possibly corresponds to TRBD2 (6 bases). V was shortened by 6 bases and J by 2 bases, with 17 bases between the two germline ends. CDR1 is MNHNY, CDR2 SVGAGI, per germline (reference sequence). The CDR3 consists of 16 residues. In nucleotides, the CDR3 is TGTGCCAGCAGCTCCTGGGAGGCAGAGACCTACAATGAGCAGTTCTTC. It translates to CASSSWEAETYNEQFF.

The chain is built from TRBV29-1 and TRBJ2-1; 8 bases line up with TRBD1. CDR1 and CDR2 from the germline V gene are SQVTM and ANQGSEA. This CDR3 spans 13 amino acids. Trimming removed 5 bases from V and 5 bases from J; junction bases left unmatched: 5. CDR3 protein: CSVSDRGHNEQFF. The CDR3 nucleotides read TGCAGCGTTTCTGACAGGGGCCACAATGAGCAGTTCTTC.

The rearrangement links TRBV29-1 to TRBJ1-2; D is possibly TRBD1 (5 bases). Germline V gives CDR1 SQVTM, CDR2 ANQGSEA. V was trimmed by 7 bases and J by 6 bases, leaving 21 bases between them. This CDR3 region has 14 residues. CDR3 nucleotide sequence: TGCAGCGCCCTAAGGGGCGGCCACTTACATGGCTACACCTTC. Translation: CSALRGGHLHGYTF.

V is TRBV5-4 and J is TRBJ1-5; TRBD1 matches 8 bases. The V segment lost 4 bases and the J segment 5 bases; nucleotides outside the gene matches: 5. The CDR3 is 14 residues long. The germline CDR1 and CDR2 sequences are SGHNT and YYREEE (reference sequence). CDR3 amino acids: CASSQGAGDQPQHF. The CDR3 DNA reads as TGTGCCAGCAGCCAGGGGGCCGGGGATCAGCCCCAGCATTTT.

This clone is a singleton in its sample. The CDR3 DNA reads as TGCGCCAGCAGCCGAGCAGGGGGCGCGAACACTGAAGCTTTCTTT. Residues: CASSRAGGANTEAFF. V and J are TRBV5-1 and TRBJ1-1, with 8 bases that match TRBD1. J gave up 1 base and V 4 bases, and 6 bases lay outside the gene matches. Germline V gives CDR1 SGHRS, CDR2 YFSETQ. The CDR3 spans 15 residues.

The chain is built from TRBV11-2 and TRBJ2-2, with TRBD2 matching 8 bases. Germline CDR1 SGHAT, CDR2 FQNNGV. The CDR3 sequence is 18 residues long. J gave up 4 bases and V 1 base, and 11 bases lay outside the gene matches. CDR3 nucleotides: TGTGCCAGCAGCTTAGCCCCAGCGGGGGCCGAATTCACCGGGGAGCTGTTTTTT. Its translation: CASSLAPAGAEFTGELFF.

CDR3: CASSPPLRGKNIQYF. The CDR3 DNA sequence: TGTGCCAGCAGCCCCCCCCTGAGGGGGAAAAACATTCAGTACTTC. The gene calls are TRBV28 and TRBJ2-4, with D possibly being TRBD1 (6 bases). The CDR3 runs to 15 residues. V was pared by 6 bases and J by 4 bases, with 16 bases between. Germline-derived CDR1 and CDR2 are MDHEN and SYDVKM.

This clone was picked up a small number of times. The CDR3, as DNA: TGTGCCAGCAGCAAAGGGACAGGGGATTACGAGCAGTACTTC. As protein: CASSKGTGDYEQYF. V usage is TRBV6-6 and J usage is TRBJ2-7; 10 nucleotides line up with TRBD1. In germline, CDR1 is MNHNY, CDR2 SVGAGI (reference sequence). This CDR3 is built from 14 residues. Trimming cost V 6 bases and J 4 bases; bases outside gene matches: 6.

The rearrangement joins TRBV7-2 to TRBJ2-7, with TRBD2 matching over 11 bases. Germline loops: CDR1 SGHTA, CDR2 FQGNSA. V lost 4 bases, J lost 0 bases, and 5 bases stayed unmatched. The CDR3 is made up of 16 amino acids. The CDR3 DNA reads as TGTGCCAGCAGCTCCTTAGCGGGGGGGAGCTCCTACGAGCAGTACTTC. Protein product: CASSSLAGGSSYEQYF. The variable domain in full, with the rest retrieved from reference TRBV7-2 and TRBJ2-7, is GAGVSQSPSNKVTEKGKDVELRCDPISGHTALYWYRQSLGQGLEFLIYFQGNSAPDKSGLPSDRFSAERTGGSVSTLTIQRTQQEDSAVYLCASSSLAGGSSYEQYFGPGTRLTVT.

This clone has only a few counts. One end of the junction does not line up with germline, which may come from a read error. The V and J genes are TRBV30 and TRBJ2-1; 7 positions match TRBD1. The germline V gene encodes CDR1 GTSNPN and CDR2 SVGIG (reference sequence). CDR3 size: 12 residues. The CDR3, as DNA: TGTGCCTGGAGTGTGGGACAGTTTTCTGCTCTCTTC. Translated: CAWSVGQFSALF.

This clone was picked up a small number of times. The gene calls are TRBV7-2 and TRBJ2-4; D is unresolved. The length of the CDR3 is 14 residues. Trimming cost V 6 bases and J 0 bases, with 9 bases left between them. CDR1 and CDR2 from the germline V gene are SGHTA and FQGNSA. The CDR3 DNA follows: TGTGCCAGCAGTGTAAACAGAGCCAAAAACATTCAGTACTTC. Its translation is CASSVNRAKNIQYF.

The rearrangement links TRBV5-6 to TRBJ2-2, with D perhaps TRBD2 (6 bases). Germline CDR1 and CDR2: SGHDT and YYEEEE. V lost 0 bases and J 8 bases, leaving 17 bases between the germline ends. CDR3 size: 16 residues. The CDR3 here is CASSLGDFQHGGELFF. The CDR3 DNA sequence: TGTGCCAGCAGCTTGGGGGACTTCCAGCACGGGGGGGAGCTGTTTTTT.

The chain joins TRBV11-2 to TRBJ2-5; 8 bases are shared with TRBD2. Unmatched junction bases numbered 14, after V lost 4 bases and J lost 7 bases. The CDR3 extends over 16 amino acids. Germline V gene lookup returns CDR1 SGHAT and CDR2 FQNNGV. The CDR3: CASSSSGGATRGTQYF. The CDR3 DNA follows: TGTGCCAGCAGCTCGTCGGGGGGGGCCACACGAGGGACCCAGTACTTC.

The gene calls are TRBV6-1 and TRBJ1-5; weak D call: TRBD1 (6 bases). V lost 1 base and J 5 bases, leaving 12 bases between the germline ends. Looked up from germline, CDR1 is MNHNS and CDR2 is SASEGT. This CDR3 region has 15 residues. Here the CDR3 reads CASSEDRAVDQPQHF. The CDR3 DNA reads as TGTGCCAGCAGTGAAGACAGGGCGGTAGATCAGCCCCAGCATTTT.

This rearrangement joins TRBV11-3 to TRBJ2-6, with TRBD1 as a possible D gene (5 bases). V dropped 5 bases and J dropped 1 base, with 9 bases sitting between them. The V gene's germline CDR1 is SGHNT and CDR2 YENEEA. CDR3 length equals 15 residues. Here the CDR3 reads CASSPRGSGANVLTF. CDR3 nucleotide sequence: TGTGCCAGCAGCCCAAGGGGTTCTGGGGCCAACGTCCTGACTTTC.

CDR3 amino acids: CASSEARASETQYF. As DNA, the CDR3 is TGTGCCAGCAGTGAAGCGCGGGCTAGCGAGACCCAGTACTTC. The chain uses TRBV2 and TRBJ2-5, with D possibly matching TRBD2 (5 bases). V dropped 0 bases and J dropped 5 bases, with 10 bases sitting between them. Germline values: CDR1 SNHLY, CDR2 FYNNEI. The CDR3 spans 14 residues.

The chain carries TRBV30 and TRBJ2-1; 10 bases match TRBD1. Germline V gives CDR1 GTSNPN, CDR2 SVGIG (reference sequence). The length of the CDR3 is 15 residues. V gave up 2 bases and J gave up 5 bases; unmatched junction bases: 6. CDR3 sequence: CAWSNGQGVDNEQFF. CDR3 coding DNA: TGTGCCTGGAGTAACGGACAGGGGGTAGACAATGAGCAGTTCTTC.

CDR3 sequence (DNA): TGTGCCAGCAGCCCCCCGGGACAGGGTGTGGTCCGCTACACCTTC. Translated: CASSPPGQGVVRYTF. This chain joins TRBV11-2 and TRBJ1-2, with 9 bases that match TRBD1. Germline V gene data show CDR1 as SGHAT and CDR2 as FQNNGV. The ends lost 5 bases at V and 9 bases at J; junction bases unmatched: 13. There are 15 residues in the CDR3.

The chain has TRBV18 and TRBJ1-1, with D unclear. The V end lost 3 bases, the J end lost 0 bases, and 8 bases lay between the germline ends. The V gene's germline CDR1 is KGHSH and CDR2 LQKENI. This CDR3 has 14 residues. CDR3 sequence: CASSPTELNTEAFF. DNA of the CDR3: TGTGCCAGCTCACCGACGGAGTTGAACACTGAAGCTTTCTTT. The full variable domain, with the rest looked up from reference TRBV18 and TRBJ1-1, is NAGVMQNPRHLVRRRGQEARLRCSPMKGHSHVYWYRQLPEEGLKFMVYLQKENIIDESGMPKERFSAEFPKEGPSILRIQQVVRGDSAAYFCASSPTELNTEAFFGQGTRLTVV.

In nucleotides, the CDR3 is TGTGCCAGCAGCGCCACTAGCGATGCCAGCTACGAGCAGTACTTC. Protein sequence: CASSATSDASYEQYF. The chain recombines TRBV6-1 with TRBJ2-7; TRBD2 matches 7 bases. This CDR3 has 15 residues. J gave up 3 bases and V 6 bases, and 11 bases lay outside the gene matches. Germline V gene data show CDR1 as MNHNS and CDR2 as SASEGT.

The rearrangement uses TRBV18 and TRBJ1-1; 7 bases line up with TRBD1. The germline V gene has CDR1 KGHSH and CDR2 LQKENI. After removal of 6 bases from V and 6 bases from J, the junction contained 7 bases not matched to a gene. CDR3 length equals 13 residues. The CDR3 DNA reads TGTGCCAGCTCGAAGGGGGCTTCTGCTGAAGCTTTCTTT. It codes for CASSKGASAEAFF.

The CDR3 DNA follows: TGTGCCAGCAGCCCCGGGGGGATCAATCAGCCCCAGCATTTT. This gives the protein CASSPGGINQPQHF. J is TRBJ1-5 and V is TRBV21-1. TRBV21-1 is assigned pseudogene status. The length of the CDR3 is 14 residues.

V gene TRBV6-5 combines with J gene TRBJ1-3, with 10 nucleotides matching TRBD1. Germline V CDR1 and CDR2: MNHEY, SVGAGI. V was clipped by 2 bases and J by 3 bases; unmatched bases: 4. The CDR3 runs 16 residues. DNA for the CDR3: TGTGCCAGCAGTTACGGGACAGGGGTGGGTGGAAACACCATATATTTT. Translated, it gives CASSYGTGVGGNTIYF.